Shown below are 24 T cell receptor beta chains from a single sample sequenced in a study of blood T cell repertoires in COVID-19. Here immunoSEQ multiplex PCR was the method, and the copy in TCRdb shows in-frame clones only, minus some. Here the sample spans more than 250,000 clones, roughly 85% being singletons. The sequencing input was peripheral blood. The receptors stem from a man in his forties or fifties with active or convalescent COVID-19.

This clone was counted once. The chain is built from TRBV7-6 and TRBJ1-1; perhaps TRBD1 as D (6 bases). The CDR3 sequence is 15 residues long. Germline loops: CDR1 SGHVS, CDR2 FNYEAQ. Trimming pared 5 bases from V and 1 base from J, leaving 14 bases between. This CDR3 is CASSPRLGQNTEAFF. DNA for the CDR3: TGTGCCAGCAGCCCCAGGCTGGGACAGAACACTGAAGCTTTCTTT.

This clone was picked up one time. The genes are TRBV4-1 and TRBJ1-1; D unclear. CDR1 is MGHRA and CDR2 is YSYEKL in the germline V gene. V lost 0 bases and J lost 2, with 10 bases in between. The CDR3 totals 15 residues. The CDR3 nucleotides read TGCGCCAGCAGCCAAGATCAGACGGGAAACACTGAAGCTTTCTTT. Amino acids: CASSQDQTGNTEAFF.

The genes are TRBV19 and TRBJ1-3; 7 nucleotides line up with TRBD1. The CDR3 runs to 16 residues. V trimming: 1 base; J trimming: 0 bases; junction bases outside the gene matches: 3. Germline V gene lookup returns CDR1 LNHDA and CDR2 SQIVND (reference sequence). CDR3 coding DNA: TGTGCCAGTAGTATAGCGGGACAGAGCTCTGGAAACACCATATATTTT. Translation: CASSIAGQSSGNTIYF.

This chain links TRBV27 with TRBJ2-4; D uncertain. Germline V gene data show CDR1 as MNHEY and CDR2 as SMNVEV (reference sequence). V shed 2 bases and J shed 6 bases, with 11 bases lying between them. The CDR3 spans 14 residues. This CDR3 is CASSLIATANIQYF. In DNA form, the CDR3 reads TGTGCCAGCAGTTTAATAGCCACGGCAAACATTCAGTACTTC.

The chain recombines TRBV27 with TRBJ2-3; 15 nucleotides match TRBD2. V dropped 6 bases and J dropped 1; count of bases not matched to a gene: 11. Germline values: CDR1 MNHEY, CDR2 SMNVEV (reference sequence). The CDR3 runs to 19 residues. This CDR3 is CASRKYGLAGGPGTDTQYF. CDR3 nucleotides: TGTGCCAGCAGAAAATATGGACTAGCGGGAGGGCCTGGCACAGATACGCAGTATTTT.

V and J are TRBV7-3 and TRBJ2-7; tentative D call: TRBD2 (7 bases). Germline values: CDR1 SGHTA, CDR2 FQGTGA. The CDR3 extends over 15 amino acids. The germline V and J ends were trimmed by 0 bases and 6 bases, with 15 bases remaining between them. The CDR3 coding sequence is TGTGCCAGCAGCTTAACAGGGGGGGCCGTCGGCGAGCAGTACTTC. Its translation: CASSLTGGAVGEQYF.

The chain uses TRBV15 and TRBJ1-1, with D hard to call. The V and J ends lost 1 base and 11 bases respectively, with 14 bases between them. The germline gives CDR1 LNHNV, CDR2 YYDKDF (reference sequence). This CDR3 is 13 amino acids long. The CDR3 here is CATSRAKSRGAFF. The CDR3 region has the DNA TGTGCCACCAGCAGAGCCAAGTCCCGAGGGGCTTTCTTT. Drawing the rest from reference TRBV15 and TRBJ1-1, the complete variable domain is DAMVIQNPRYQVTQFGKPVTLSCSQTLNHNVMYWYQQKSSQAPKLLFHYYDKDFNNEADTPDNFQSRRPNTSFCFLDIRSPGLGDTAMYLCATSRAKSRGAFFGQGTRLTVV.

The rearrangement joins TRBV14 to TRBJ2-5; D ambiguous. The V end lost 4 bases, the J end lost 5 bases, and 11 bases lay between the germline ends. Germline loops: CDR1 SGHDN, CDR2 FVKESK. This CDR3 has 13 residues. The CDR3 DNA reads as TGTGCCAGCAGCCCAAGGTCAGGCGAGACCCAGTACTTC. It translates to CASSPRSGETQYF.

The chain links TRBV29-1 to TRBJ1-1, with no clear D. CDR1 and CDR2 (germline): SQVTM, ANQGSEA. The CDR3 totals 12 residues. V was shortened by 6 bases and J by 1 base, with 9 bases between the two germline ends. This CDR3 is CSVGFRNTEAFF. The CDR3 DNA sequence: TGCAGCGTCGGGTTCCGGAACACTGAAGCTTTCTTT.

The rearrangement joins TRBV7-9 to TRBJ2-2; D perhaps matches TRBD1 (5 bases). Germline CDR1 SEHNR, CDR2 FQNEAQ (reference sequence). V was cut by 2 bases and J by 1 base, with 5 bases left in between. CDR3 length equals 14 residues. The CDR3 nucleotides are TGTGCCAGCAGCTTACAGGGGAACACCGGGGAGCTGTTTTTT. This sequence encodes CASSLQGNTGELFF.

The chain recombines TRBV9 with TRBJ2-1; 10 bases are shared with TRBD1. The CDR3 sequence is 16 residues long. Germline trimming cut 0 bases from V and 9 bases from J; bases unmatched to any gene: 9. The germline V gene encodes CDR1 SGDLS and CDR2 YYNGEE. The CDR3 spells CASSVAWGDRGREQFF. The CDR3 bases are TGTGCCAGCAGCGTAGCGTGGGGGGACAGGGGTCGTGAGCAGTTCTTC.

The chain uses TRBV28 and TRBJ1-2, with unresolved D. Germline CDR1 and CDR2: MDHEN and SYDVKM. The CDR3 extends over 15 amino acids. V gave up 5 bases and J gave up 8 bases, with 21 bases separating them. CDR3 coding DNA: TGTGCCAGCAGTCCCAGTCCGCCGAGGTTGTGGGGCTACACCTTC. Translation gives CASSPSPPRLWGYTF.

V is TRBV3-1 (or the pseudogene TRBV3-2) and J is TRBJ2-1; tentatively, D is TRBD2 (6 bases). The V end was cut by 3 bases, the J end by 0 bases, with 15 bases between. There are 17 residues in the CDR3. The V gene's germline CDR1 is LGHDT and CDR2 YNNKEL (reference sequence). The CDR3 nucleotides read TGTGCCAGCAGCCACCACTCTCGGGGACTCTCCTACAATGAGCAGTTCTTC. As protein: CASSHHSRGLSYNEQFF.

The chain employs TRBV11-2 and TRBJ1-6; TRBD1 agrees at 12 bases. Germline CDR1 and CDR2: SGHAT and FQNNGV. V shed 5 bases, J shed 9 bases, and the junction held 8 bases outside the gene matches. The CDR3 has 16 residues. The DNA for the CDR3 is TGTGCCAGCAGCCTCCGGGACAGGGGGCTAGGTTCACCCCTCCACTTT. Amino acid sequence: CASSLRDRGLGSPLHF.

The V call is TRBV3-1 (or the pseudogene TRBV3-2), the J call TRBJ1-1; a weak D match, TRBD1 (6 bases). The CDR3 loop spans 11 amino acids. The germline V gene encodes CDR1 LGHDT and CDR2 YNNKEL (reference sequence). The V end lost 10 bases, the J end lost 7 bases, and 13 bases lay between the germline ends. CDR3 region: CATEQGYEAFF. The CDR3, as DNA: TGTGCCACCGAACAGGGATATGAAGCTTTCTTT.

The chain is built from TRBV4-1 and TRBJ2-7, with 9 bases that match TRBD2. The germline CDR1 and CDR2 sequences are MGHRA and YSYEKL. This CDR3 comprises 15 residues. V trimming: 1 base; J trimming: 1 base; junction bases outside the gene matches: 2. The CDR3 bases are TGCGCCAGCAGCCAAGGGCGGGAGGGATCCTACGAGCAGTACTTC. It is translated as CASSQGREGSYEQYF.

This chain links TRBV3-1 (or the pseudogene TRBV3-2) with TRBJ2-1; a weak D match, TRBD2 (6 bases). The CDR3 runs to 16 residues. Trimming shortened V by 0 bases and J by 5 bases, and 14 bases separated the two germline ends. From germline, CDR1 is LGHDT and CDR2 YNNKEL (reference sequence). This chain's CDR3 is CASSQELALGHNEQFF. The CDR3 DNA sequence: TGTGCCAGCAGCCAAGAACTAGCCTTGGGCCACAATGAGCAGTTCTTC.

The chain links TRBV5-4 to TRBJ2-1, with TRBD2 matching 8 bases. This CDR3 contains 15 residues. Germline V gene lookup returns CDR1 SGHNT and CDR2 YYREEE (reference sequence). V lost 3 bases, J lost 2 bases, and 4 bases stayed unmatched. The CDR3 bases are TGTGCCAGCAGCTCTAGCGGGTTCCCCTACAATGAGCAGTTCTTC. It translates to CASSSSGFPYNEQFF.

This clone was seen a handful of times. This rearrangement joins TRBV4-1 to TRBJ1-5; 9 nucleotides line up with TRBD1. The CDR3 covers 15 residues. J lost 5 bases, V lost 1 base, and 3 bases had no gene match. Germline CDR1 is MGHRA and CDR2 is YSYEKL. The CDR3 bases are TGCGCCAGCAGCCAAGTGGACAGGGGTGATCAGCCCCAGCATTTT. It specifies CASSQVDRGDQPQHF.

J is TRBJ1-4 and V is TRBV28; D perhaps matches TRBD1 (6 bases). Germline V gene lookup returns CDR1 MDHEN and CDR2 SYDVKM. With 8 bases removed from V and 5 bases from J, the gap between germline ends came to 15 bases. CDR3 size: 14 residues. As DNA, the CDR3 is TGTGCCAGCGGACCACCCGGGACAAATGAAAAACTGTTTTTT. Translated: CASGPPGTNEKLFF.

The V gene is TRBV19, the J gene TRBJ1-1, with D maybe TRBD1 (6 bases). Trimming cost V 6 bases and J 3 bases, with 11 bases left between them. CDR3 size: 13 residues. CDR1 and CDR2 (germline): LNHDA, SQIVND (reference sequence). The CDR3 DNA reads TGTGCCAGTAGGAACCACAGGGACACTGAAGCTTTCTTT. Translation gives CASRNHRDTEAFF.

This clone appeared a single time. V and J are TRBV3-1 (or the pseudogene TRBV3-2) and TRBJ1-1; the D gene is possibly TRBD1 (5 bases). CDR1 and CDR2 (germline): LGHDT, YNNKEL (reference sequence). The CDR3 loop spans 12 amino acids. The germline V and J ends were trimmed by 3 bases and 8 bases, with 10 bases remaining between them. The CDR3 protein is CASSHRGGEAFF. The CDR3 nucleotides are TGTGCCAGCAGCCATCGCGGGGGAGAAGCTTTCTTT.

The genes are TRBV28 and TRBJ1-5; 7 bases fit TRBD1. Germline CDR1 and CDR2: MDHEN and SYDVKM. Unmatched junction bases numbered 13, after V lost 7 bases and J lost 4 bases. The CDR3 totals 16 residues. This chain's CDR3 is CASIGQVRGKNQPQHF. The DNA for the CDR3 is TGTGCCAGCATTGGCCAGGTCAGGGGGAAGAATCAGCCCCAGCATTTT.

The genes are TRBV6-2 or TRBV6-3 and TRBJ2-2; D is ambiguous. Trimming shortened V by 0 bases and J by 4 bases, and 9 bases separated the two germline ends. Germline values: CDR1 MNHEY, CDR2 SVGEGT. The CDR3 has 15 amino acids. CDR3 sequence reads: CASSYSGPGTGELFF. CDR3 bases: TGTGCCAGCAGTTACTCGGGTCCGGGCACCGGGGAGCTGTTTTTT.